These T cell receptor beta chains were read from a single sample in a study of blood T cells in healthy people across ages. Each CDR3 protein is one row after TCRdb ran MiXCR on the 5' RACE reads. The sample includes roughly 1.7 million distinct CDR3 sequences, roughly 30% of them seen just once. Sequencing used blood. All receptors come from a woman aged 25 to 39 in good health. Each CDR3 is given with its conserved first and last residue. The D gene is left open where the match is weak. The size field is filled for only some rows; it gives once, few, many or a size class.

CAGSAREGGVTDTQYF,TGTGCCGGCAGCGCTAGGGAGGGGGGAGTCACAGATACGCAGTATTTT,TRBJ2-3,-,TRBV9,-
CASSPTRYNEKLFF,TGTGCCAGCAGTCCGACTCGTTATAATGAAAAACTGTTTTTT,TRBJ1-4,-,TRBV27,few
CSASGGGYEQYF,TGCAGTGCTAGTGGGGGGGGGTACGAGCAGTACTTC,TRBJ2-7,TRBD2,TRBV20-1,few
CASSIDPGPYEQYF,TGCGCCAGCAGTATAGACCCCGGGCCCTACGAGCAGTACTTC,TRBJ2-7,-,TRBV5-1,few
CASSLSNLTGPQRFDEQFF,TGTGCCAGCAGCTTGTCGAACCTTACAGGGCCCCAAAGGTTCGATGAGCAGTTCTTC,TRBJ2-1,-,TRBV7-9,-
CASSVDQGAVINEQFF,TGTGCCAGCAGCGTGGACCAGGGGGCCGTCATCAATGAGCAGTTCTTC,TRBJ2-1,TRBD1,TRBV5-6,-
CASSEGQNQPQHF,TGTGCCAGCAGTGAGGGCCAAAATCAGCCCCAGCATTTT,TRBJ1-5,-,TRBV25-1,few
CASSQSPSPHHF,TGTGCCAGCAGCCAAAGTCCTTCACCCCACCACTTT,TRBJ1-6,-,TRBV14,-
CSATTGTSGSYEQYF,TGCAGTGCTACTACCGGGACTAGCGGCTCCTACGAGCAGTACTTC,TRBJ2-7,TRBD2,TRBV20-1,-
CASTWGQGDTEAFF,TGTGCCAGTACCTGGGGTCAGGGGGACACTGAAGCTTTCTTT,TRBJ1-1,TRBD1,TRBV19,-
CSARVAQGVRAFF,TGCAGTGCTAGAGTGGCACAGGGTGTTAGGGCTTTCTTT,TRBJ1-1,-,TRBV20-1,-
CASSLGTAGYEQYF,TGCGCCAGCAGCTTGGGGACAGCAGGTTACGAGCAGTACTTC,TRBJ2-7,-,TRBV5-1,many
CASSWDGDEQYF,TGTGCCAGCAGTTGGGACGGGGACGAGCAGTACTTC,TRBJ2-7,-,TRBV6-6,-
CASSDQGLDTEAFF,TGTGCCAGCAGTGACCAGGGTTTGGACACTGAAGCTTTCTTT,TRBJ1-1,-,TRBV25-1,-
CSARVAGMNTEAFF,TGCAGTGCTAGAGTGGCAGGCATGAACACTGAAGCTTTCTTT,TRBJ1-1,-,TRBV20-1,few
CASSSEPEEKPFRGYGYTF,TGTGCCAGCAGCTCTGAACCTGAGGAGAAGCCCTTCCGGGGCTATGGCTACACCTTC,TRBJ1-2,-,TRBV5-5,few
CASSPQTSAAAVGSDTQYF,TGTGCCAGCAGCCCCCAGACTAGTGCCGCGGCGGTTGGGTCAGATACGCAGTATTTT,TRBJ2-3,-,TRBV4-2,-
CASSYYRASDYGYTF,TGCGCCAGCAGCTACTACAGGGCGTCGGACTATGGCTACACCTTC,TRBJ1-2,-,TRBV5-1,-
CATSGLGSYNEQFF,TGTGCCACCTCGGGACTAGGCTCCTACAATGAGCAGTTCTTC,TRBJ2-1,TRBD2,TRBV10-3,many
CASSGTGVSGNQPQHF,TGTGCCAGCAGCGGTACAGGGGTGAGTGGCAATCAGCCCCAGCATTTT,TRBJ1-5,TRBD1,TRBV7-9,-